These T cell receptor beta chains were read from a single sample in a study of metastatic and nonmetastatic thyroid tumors. TCRdb re-analyzed the PCR reads using MiXCR. This sample carries about 59,000 clones, roughly 15% of them seen once, and the ten largest clones take roughly a tenth. Material: blood. The source is a male donor with papillary thyroid cancer or a benign thyroid nodule (not recorded which). Some clones in this sample may be carry-over from other donors' samples. CDR3s include the opening cysteine and the closing phenylalanine or tryptophan. Fields, in order: V gene, J gene, CDR3 protein.

TRBV20-1	TRBJ2-5	CSARAFLAGGRWETQYF
TRBV20-1	TRBJ2-7	CSARPTTNYEQYF
TRBV7-3	TRBJ2-3	CASSLGLAGGVEDTQYF
TRBV11-2	TRBJ2-3	CASCQAAGGWDTQYF
TRBV30	TRBJ2-2	CAWIPGQGTNTGELFF
TRBV29-1	TRBJ1-1	CSVQQGPTEAFF
TRBV20-1	TRBJ2-1	CSAGGTSGIPYNEQFF
TRBV10-3	TRBJ2-7	CATQGSRYEQYF
TRBV15	TRBJ2-7	CATSRDKVDYTTYEQYF
TRBV7-8	TRBJ2-3	CASSSGTPVGDTQYF
TRBV27	TRBJ1-5	CASSLTVNQPQHF
TRBV12-3/TRBV12-4	TRBJ2-5	CASSLRPGETQYF
TRBV27	TRBJ1-2	CASSPQGLNYGYTF
TRBV11-1	TRBJ1-1	CASSSGREDTEAFF
TRBV6-1	TRBJ2-2	CATRTANTGELFF
TRBV20-1	TRBJ1-2	CSARDLAHGYTF
TRBV4-1	TRBJ1-4	CASSRGTGLEKLFF
TRBV20-1	TRBJ2-1	CSASWQGQGEQFF
TRBV5-1	TRBJ2-7	CASSLGQGIKYEQYF
TRBV11-1	TRBJ2-3	CASSLGPTGTDTQYF
TRBV10-2	TRBJ1-5	CASTDLSNQPQHF
TRBV4-1	TRBJ2-1	CASSQGPRSRTYNEQFF
TRBV20-1	TRBJ2-5	CSARVSPSGTFLYTQYF
TRBV12-3/TRBV12-4	TRBJ1-6	CASSLVGNSPLHF
TRBV12-3/TRBV12-4	TRBJ2-3	CASRTSGSPSTDTQYF